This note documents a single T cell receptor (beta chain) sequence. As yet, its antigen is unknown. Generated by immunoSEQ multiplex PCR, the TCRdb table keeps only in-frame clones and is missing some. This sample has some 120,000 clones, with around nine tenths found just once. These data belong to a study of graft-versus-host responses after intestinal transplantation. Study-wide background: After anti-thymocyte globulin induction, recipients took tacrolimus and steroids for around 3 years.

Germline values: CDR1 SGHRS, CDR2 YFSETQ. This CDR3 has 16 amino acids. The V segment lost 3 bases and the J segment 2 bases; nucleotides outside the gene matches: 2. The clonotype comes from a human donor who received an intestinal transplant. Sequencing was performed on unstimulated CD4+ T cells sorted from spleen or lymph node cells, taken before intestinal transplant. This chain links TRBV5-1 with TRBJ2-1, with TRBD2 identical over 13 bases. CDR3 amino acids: CASSWTSGGPYNEQFF. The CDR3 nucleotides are TGCGCCAGCAGCTGGACTAGCGGGGGCCCCTACAATGAGCAGTTCTTC.